The clone carrying this T cell receptor beta chain was found many times. Its antigen is unknown. TCRdb fed the 5' RACE reads into MiXCR, producing one record per CDR3 protein. This sample has some 23,000 distinct CDR3 sequences, with about 6% found just once. This sample is part of a study of spatial heterogeneity in lung cancer. Study-level findings and limits: Tumors with more nonsynonymous mutations had more expanded intratumoral alpha and beta TCRs.

Time point of the sample: sample taken at primary tumor resection. A total of over 70 untreated early-stage non-small cell lung cancer patients served as donors. Tumor, nontumor lung or frozen PBMC supplied whole RNA, sequenced without sorting. This TCR came from a male donor with early-stage non-small cell lung cancer. The source material was lung tumor tissue, sampled at surgery.

The CDR3 reads CSGVENPGTEAFF. The CDR3 nucleotides are TGCAGCGGTGTAGAAAACCCCGGGACTGAAGCTTTCTTT. This chain joins TRBV29-1 and TRBJ1-1; D is ambiguous. The CDR3 loop spans 13 amino acids. Trimming took off 7 bases at V and 5 bases at J, with 17 bases between the two ends. Germline CDR1 SQVTM, CDR2 ANQGSEA.